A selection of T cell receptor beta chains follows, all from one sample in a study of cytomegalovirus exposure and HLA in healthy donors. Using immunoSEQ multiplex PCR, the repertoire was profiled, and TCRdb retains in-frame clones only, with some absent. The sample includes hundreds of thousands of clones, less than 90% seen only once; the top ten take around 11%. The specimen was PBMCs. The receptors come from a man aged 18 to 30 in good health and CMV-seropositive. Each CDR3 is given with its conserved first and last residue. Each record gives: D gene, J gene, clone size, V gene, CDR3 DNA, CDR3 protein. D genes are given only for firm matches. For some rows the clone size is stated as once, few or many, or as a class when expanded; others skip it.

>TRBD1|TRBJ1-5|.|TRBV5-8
TGTGCCAGCAGCCCCCGGGACAGCTATCAGCCCCAGCATTTT
CASSPRDSYQPQHF
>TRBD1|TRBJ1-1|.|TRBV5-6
TGTGCCAGCAGTCGGACAGGGGGCTTCATGAACACTGAAGCTTTCTTT
CASSRTGGFMNTEAFF
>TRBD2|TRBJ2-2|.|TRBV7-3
TGTGCCAGCAGCTTCGGGGACGGGAGGGTCACCGGGGAGCTGTTTTTT
CASSFGDGRVTGELFF
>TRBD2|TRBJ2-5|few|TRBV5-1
TGCGCCAGCAGCTTGGCCCCTAGCGGCCAAGAGACCCAGTACTTC
CASSLAPSGQETQYF
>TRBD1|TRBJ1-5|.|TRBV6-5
TGTGCCAGCAGGAAACTCAGGGGGAATCAGCCCCAGCATTTT
CASRKLRGNQPQHF
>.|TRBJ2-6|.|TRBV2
TGTGCCAGCGGAGACACTTCTGGGGCCAACGTCCTGACTTTC
CASGDTSGANVLTF
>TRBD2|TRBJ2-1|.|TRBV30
TGTGCCTGCTCCGGGACTACCTACAATGAGCAGTTCTTC
CACSGTTYNEQFF
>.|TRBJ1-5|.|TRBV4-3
TGCGCCAGCAGCCAAGATTACAGGGCAAATCAGCCCCAGCATTTT
CASSQDYRANQPQHF
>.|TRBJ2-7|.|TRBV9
TGTGCCAGCAGCACTGAGGGGGGAGCCGAGCAGTACTTC
CASSTEGGAEQYF
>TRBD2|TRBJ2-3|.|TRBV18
TGTGCCAGCTCACCAAACCTAGCGGGAAGCCCAGATACGCAGTATTTT
CASSPNLAGSPDTQYF
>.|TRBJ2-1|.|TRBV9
TGTGCCAGCAGCGTGAGTCCAGGGGCAAACAATGAGCAGTTCTTC
CASSVSPGANNEQFF
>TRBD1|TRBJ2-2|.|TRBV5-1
TGCGCCAGCAGGTCACCGGGACAGGGGTTCACCGGGGAGCTGTTTTTT
CASRSPGQGFTGELFF
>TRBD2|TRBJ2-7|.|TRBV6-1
TGTGCCAGCGGATTAGCGGGATTTACCTACGAGCAGTACTTC
CASGLAGFTYEQYF
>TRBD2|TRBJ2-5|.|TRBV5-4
TGTGCCAGCAGCACCGATCCGACTAGCGCGAAGGTGGAGACCCAGTACTTC
CASSTDPTSAKVETQYF
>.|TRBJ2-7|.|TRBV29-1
.
CSVEGGGLADRGGTSSTSVHQYF
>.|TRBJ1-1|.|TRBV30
TGTGCCTGGAGTCGCCCGACGGGACACATGAACACTGAAGCTTTCTTT
CAWSRPTGHMNTEAFF
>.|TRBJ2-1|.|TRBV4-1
TGCGCCAGCAGCCAAGTAGGGAAGAATGAGCAGTTCTTC
CASSQVGKNEQFF
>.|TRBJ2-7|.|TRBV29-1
TGCAGCGTTGCACAGGGCTACGAGCAGTACTTC
CSVAQGYEQYF
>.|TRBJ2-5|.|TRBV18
TGTGCCAGCTCACCACCCCAACTAAAAGAGACCCAGTACTTC
CASSPPQLKETQYF
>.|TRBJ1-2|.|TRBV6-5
TGTGCCAGCAGCCTCACGGGGGGGTCGAACTATGGCTACACCTTC
CASSLTGGSNYGYTF
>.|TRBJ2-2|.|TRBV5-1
TGCGCCAGCAGCTTGACAGGGACTGCGAACACCGGGGAGCTGTTTTTT
CASSLTGTANTGELFF
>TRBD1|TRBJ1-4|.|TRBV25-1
TGTGCCAGCAGTCAGACAGGGGGTCAAGAAAAACTGTTTTTT
CASSQTGGQEKLFF
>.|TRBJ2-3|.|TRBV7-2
TGTGCCAGCAGCTTTCTGGAGGGCCGGGCAGATACGCAGTATTTT
CASSFLEGRADTQYF
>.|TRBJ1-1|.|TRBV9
TGTGCCAGCAGCGTAGTAGGTGAAATGAACACTGAAGCTTTCTTT
CASSVVGEMNTEAFF
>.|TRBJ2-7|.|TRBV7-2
TGTGCCAGCAGCTTTTACCGGGACCTCGGGTACGAGCAGTACTTC
CASSFYRDLGYEQYF
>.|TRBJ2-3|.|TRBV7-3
TGTGCCAGCAGCTTAGGACTTAGCACAGATACGCAGTATTTT
CASSLGLSTDTQYF
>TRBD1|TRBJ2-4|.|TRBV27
TGTGCCAGCAGTTTAAAGTCAGGGGGCTTGGCCAAAAACATTCAGTACTTC
CASSLKSGGLAKNIQYF
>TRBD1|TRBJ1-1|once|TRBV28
TGTGCCAGCAGTCCTGTCCCGGGACAGGGGATGAGAACTGAAGCTTTCTTT
CASSPVPGQGMRTEAFF
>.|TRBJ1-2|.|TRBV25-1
TGTGCCAGCATTGGAGAGAATGGCTACACCTTC
CASIGENGYTF
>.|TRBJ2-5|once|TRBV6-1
TGTGCCAGCAGTTTTCTAGGCCTGGGCGAGACCCAGTACTTC
CASSFLGLGETQYF
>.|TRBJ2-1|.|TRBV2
TGTGCCAGCAGTGAAGCTTGGGTCTACAATGAGCAGTTCTTC
CASSEAWVYNEQFF
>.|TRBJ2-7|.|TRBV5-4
TGTGCCAGCAGCTGGGACGGGAGCGGCTCCTACGAGCAGTACTTC
CASSWDGSGSYEQYF
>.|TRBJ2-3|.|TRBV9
TGTGCCAGCAGCGACAGTCTAAGAACAGATACGCAGTATTTT
CASSDSLRTDTQYF
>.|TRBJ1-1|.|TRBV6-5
TGTGCCAGCAGCCTCGGGACCCTGGGGGGCACTGAAGCTTTCTTT
CASSLGTLGGTEAFF
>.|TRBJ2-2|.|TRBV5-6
TGTGCCAGCAGCTTGGGCCCCGGGACCACTTACTCGGGCTGGGAGCTGTTTTTT
CASSLGPGTTYSGWELFF
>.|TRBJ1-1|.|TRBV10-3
TGTGCCATCAGTCGGACAGTGAACACTGAAGCTTTCTTT
CAISRTVNTEAFF
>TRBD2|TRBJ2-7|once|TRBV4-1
TGCGCCAGCACCCCGAGGGACGGGAGGATAGACGAGCAGTACTTC
CASTPRDGRIDEQYF
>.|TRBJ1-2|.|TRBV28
TGTGCCAGCAGTTCACTAAAGTCTGGCTACACCTTC
CASSSLKSGYTF
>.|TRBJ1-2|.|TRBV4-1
TGCGCCAGCAGCCAAAGTAACTATGGCTACACCTTC
CASSQSNYGYTF
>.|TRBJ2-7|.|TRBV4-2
TGTGCCAGCAGCCAAGGTCAGGGAACATTGAACTTC
CASSQGQGTLNF
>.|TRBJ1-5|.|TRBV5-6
TGTGCCAGCAGCCTGCTTACCACGGATCAGCCCCAGCATTTT
CASSLLTTDQPQHF